This T cell receptor beta chain was obtained from a study of blood T cell repertoires in COVID-19. Study in general: COVID-19 samples, acute and convalescent, were from the United States, Italy and Spain. PBMCs, B-cell-depleted T cells, or T cells were the source of the cDNA or gDNA that made up the material.

The Seattle site enrolled patients during active infection and followed them longitudinally. In the original analysis: Using reference gene primer amplification, nucleated cell counts were estimated. The table came from immunoSEQ multiplex PCR; TCRdb's copy has only in-frame clones and leaves some out. V, J and clone size are taken as reported in that table, and D and trimming were inferred from the DNA itself. The repertoire consists of 400,000 to 450,000 clones, with around 90% occurring once and the leading ten covering 0.8% to 0.9%. This CDR3 is 20 amino acids long. Germline assignment: CDR1 SGHNT and CDR2 YENEEA. The germline V and J ends were trimmed by 3 bases and 0 bases, with 21 bases remaining between them.

Input material: peripheral blood. The receptor comes from a man aged 18 to 29 with COVID-19, enrolled during active disease. This chain connects TRBV11-3 to TRBJ1-6; D is undetermined. CDR3 nucleotide sequence: TGTGCCAGCAGCTTGACTAGGAGAGGGCAGACGAGCTCCTATAATTCACCCCTCCACTTT. The encoded protein is CASSLTRRGQTSSYNSPLHF.